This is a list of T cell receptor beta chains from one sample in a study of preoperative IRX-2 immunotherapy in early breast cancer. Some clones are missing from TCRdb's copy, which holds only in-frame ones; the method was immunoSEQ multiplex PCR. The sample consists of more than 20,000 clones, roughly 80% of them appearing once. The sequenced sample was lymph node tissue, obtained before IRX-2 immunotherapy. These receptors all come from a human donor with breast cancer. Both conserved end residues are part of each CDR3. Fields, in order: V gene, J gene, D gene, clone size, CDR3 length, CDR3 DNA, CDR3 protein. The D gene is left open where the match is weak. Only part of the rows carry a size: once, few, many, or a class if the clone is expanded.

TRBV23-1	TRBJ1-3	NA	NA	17	TGCGCCAGCAGCCAAGATATAAACCCGCTCTCTGGAAACACCATATATTTT	CASSQDINPLSGNTIYF
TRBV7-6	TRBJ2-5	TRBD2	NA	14	TGTGCCAGCAGCCCTCAGCGGGGGGGGGAGACCCAGTACTTC	CASSPQRGGETQYF
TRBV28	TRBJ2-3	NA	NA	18	TGTGCCAGCAGTCTCTTTGTTATCCGTGGGGGGAGCACAGATACGCAGTATTTT	CASSLFVIRGGSTDTQYF
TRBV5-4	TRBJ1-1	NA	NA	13	TGTGCCAGCAGCTTAGGAGGGGGGACTGAAGCTTTCTTT	CASSLGGGTEAFF
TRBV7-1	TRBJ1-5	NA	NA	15	TGTGCCAGCAGCGTGGGACCGGCTTACAATCAGCCCCAGCATTTT	CASSVGPAYNQPQHF
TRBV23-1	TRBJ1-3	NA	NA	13	TGCGCCAGCAGGGTCGCAGGGGGAAACACCATATATTTT	CASRVAGGNTIYF
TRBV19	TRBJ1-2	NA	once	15	TGTGCTACCAACTCCCTGCCGGGTCCCAAGATCGGCTACACCTTC	CATNSLPGPKIGYTF
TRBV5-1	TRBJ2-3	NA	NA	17	TGCGCCAGCAGCTTGAAAGGCGCGGGACTCCTTGTCGATACGCAGTATTTT	CASSLKGAGLLVDTQYF
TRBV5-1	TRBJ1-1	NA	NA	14	TGCGCCAGCAGCTCCCCTCCAATAGACACTGAAGCTTTCTTT	CASSSPPIDTEAFF
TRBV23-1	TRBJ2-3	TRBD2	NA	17	TGCGCCAGCAGCCAAGAGGGACTAGCGGGAAGCACAGATACGCAGTATTTT	CASSQEGLAGSTDTQYF
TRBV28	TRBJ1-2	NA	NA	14	TGTGCCAGCAGTACTTGGACAGTAAACTATGGCTACACCTTC	CASSTWTVNYGYTF
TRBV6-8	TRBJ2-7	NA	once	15	TGTGCCAGCGAAGGCCGGGGGCAGGGCAAGTACGAGCAGTACTTC	CASEGRGQGKYEQYF
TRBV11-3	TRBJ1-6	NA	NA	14	TGTGCCAGCAGCTCAGACAGGAGAAGTTCACCCCTCCACTTT	CASSSDRRSSPLHF
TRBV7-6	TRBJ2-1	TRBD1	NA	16	TGTGCCAGCAGCCCAGGCAGGACAGGGTCCTACAATGAGCAGTTCTTC	CASSPGRTGSYNEQFF
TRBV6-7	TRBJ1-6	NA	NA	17	TGTGCCAGCACCTCAAACTCCTGCCCCTCCTATAATTCACCCCTCCACTTT	CASTSNSCPSYNSPLHF
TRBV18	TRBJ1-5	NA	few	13	TGTGCCAGCTCACTCGGTAGCAATCAGCCCCAGCATTTT	CASSLGSNQPQHF
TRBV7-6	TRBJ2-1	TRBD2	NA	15	TGTGCCAGCAGCTTAGGGTTAGCGGGGTACAATGAGCAGTTCTTC	CASSLGLAGYNEQFF
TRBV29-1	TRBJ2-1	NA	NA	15	TGCAGCGTTACCGGGGGGACAGCCTCCTACAATGAGCAGTTCTTC	CSVTGGTASYNEQFF
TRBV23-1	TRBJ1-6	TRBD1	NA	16	TGCGCCAGCAGCCAAGATAAGGGGGCGCGGAATTCACCCCTCCACTTT	CASSQDKGARNSPLHF
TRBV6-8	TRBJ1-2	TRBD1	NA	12	TGTGCCAGCAGCGGGACAGAGTATGGCTACACCTTC	CASSGTEYGYTF
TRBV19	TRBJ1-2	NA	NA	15	TGTGCCAGTAGTTACAGGGTAGAAGCTAACTATGGCTACACCTTC	CASSYRVEANYGYTF
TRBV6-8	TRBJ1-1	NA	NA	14	TGTGCCAGCAGTTATGACAGGAGGGGCACTGAAGCTTTCTTT	CASSYDRRGTEAFF
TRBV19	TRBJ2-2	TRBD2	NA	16	TGTGCCACCCGATCCGGGGCGGGGGTGAACACCGGGGAGCTGTTTTTT	CATRSGAGVNTGELFF